This TCR beta chain came from a study of shared clonotypes between healthy human individuals. Study observations and caveats: A generally larger estimated richness was seen in naive subsets than in memory subsets.

The CDR3 is 15 residues long. The V and J ends lost 2 bases and 4 bases, in that order; junction bases with no gene match: 8. As regards this clone: Its antigen remains unknown.

Original analysis: Because ImmunoSEQ provided only junction sequences with no quality scores, the filtering differed. Here immunoSEQ multiplex PCR was the method, and the copy in TCRdb shows in-frame clones only, minus some. The V and J calls and clone size are taken from that table; D and trimming were inferred from the DNA. The table includes about 2.5 million clones, 85% to 95% detected once. Sample: naive CD4+ T cells from PBMCs. Subset meaning: CD45RA+ positively selected. V and J are TRBV5-3 and TRBJ2-5, with 7 bases fitting TRBD1. TRBV5-3 is an ORF, and what it does is uncertain. The receptor was isolated from a man younger than 35 in good health. Some clones in this sample may be carry-over from other donors' samples. CDR3 in DNA: TGTGCCAGAAGCTTCTCCAGTGACAGGGTAGAGACCCAGTACTTC. Its translation is CARSFSSDRVETQYF.